Sequencing of this T cell receptor beta chain was carried out in a study of T cells after posttransplantation cyclophosphamide. About this clone itself: Its antigen is not identified.

Repertoires were generated with immunoSEQ multiplex PCR, while TCRdb's copy carries only in-frame clones and drops some. The table includes tens of thousands of clones, roughly 78% detected once. Study results and limitations: Recipient CMV seropositivity and CMV reactivation strongly tracked TRB clonality. Blood and skin or GI T cell repertoires showed limited TRB overlap. Later blood repertoires were often dominated by clones from the donor CD8+ memory compartment.

Treatment was busulfan-fludarabine conditioning, a marrow graft, and cyclophosphamide on days +3 and +4. The sequence was obtained from a female patient aged 40 to 55 who received an allogeneic stem cell transplant from a related donor, was CMV-positive, and had no GVHD. Some T cells may arise from the graft donor. Sequences were derived from CD4+ T cells sorted from blood, sampled around 2,000 days after a stem cell transplant with posttransplant cyclophosphamide.

CDR3 residues: CASTVLATGELFF. The CDR3 DNA sequence: TGTGCCAGCACCGTACTAGCGACCGGGGAGCTGTTTTTT. The chain employs TRBV6-5 and TRBJ2-2; 7 bases align to TRBD2. CDR3 length: 13 residues. Germline V lookup: CDR1 MNHEY, CDR2 SVGAGI. Trimming cost V 7 bases and J 5 bases; bases outside gene matches: 4.